The entry below gives a single T cell receptor (beta chain) sequence along with its context. As yet, its antigen is unknown. This sample is drawn from a study of human T cells and chemical hapten exposure. At the level of the study: In the sensitization step, 2% DPC was placed on approximately 2 cm by approximately 2 cm of upper inner arm skin.

Sample time point: patch test 3, about 24 weeks after DPC sensitization. Described treatment: therapeutic diphenylcyclopropenone sensitization with weekly scalp DPC. Study observations and caveats: TCRs above 1 in 1000 frequency did not change with DPC sensitization.

The V gene's germline CDR1 is DFQATT and CDR2 SNEGSKA (reference sequence). V shed 6 bases and J 4 bases; nucleotides not matched to a gene: 8. CDR3 length equals 14 residues. The library labeled individual cDNA molecules by adding unique molecular identifiers to them. As originally analysed: Samples ranged from roughly 20,000 to 700,000 TCRs, with a median of approximately 96,000. MiXCR, run by TCRdb on the RACE reads, gives a single entry per CDR3 protein. These V and J calls derive from TCRdb rather than the authors' analysis. Here the sample spans approximately 71,000 distinct CDR3 sequences, approximately 10% being singletons.

This clonotype was obtained from a woman in her forties or fifties with alopecia areata. Some clones in this sample may be carry-over from other donors' samples. The chain has TRBV20-1 and TRBJ2-1; TRBD2 aligns across 8 bases. The material was whole blood, obtained in connection with sensitization to the hapten diphenylcyclopropenone (DPC). The CDR3 protein is CSAPAGVIYNEQFF. The CDR3, as DNA: TGCAGTGCACCAGCGGGGGTAATATACAATGAGCAGTTCTTC.